The entry below gives a single T cell receptor (beta chain) sequence along with its context. The data are from a study of CXCR3-negative and CXCR3-positive naive CD8 T cells. The CDR3 has 16 residues. TRB cDNA libraries were made by UMI-labeled 5' RACE. Reprocessing the 5' RACE reads, TCRdb reports a single entry for every CDR3 protein and omits DNA. The listing contains about 24,000 distinct CDR3 sequences. This clonotype was obtained from a human donor in good health. Some clones in this sample may be carry-over from other donors' samples. The sample was naive CXCR3- CD8+ T cells from blood. The subset: CD45RO-CCR7+CD27+CD95- naive CD8+ T cells lacking CXCR3 (TNR3-). This chain connects TRBV12-3 or TRBV12-4 to TRBJ2-7; the TCRdb D gene call, TRBD1, has no DNA to confirm it. The CDR3 loop reads CASSPTGTLGAYEQYF.